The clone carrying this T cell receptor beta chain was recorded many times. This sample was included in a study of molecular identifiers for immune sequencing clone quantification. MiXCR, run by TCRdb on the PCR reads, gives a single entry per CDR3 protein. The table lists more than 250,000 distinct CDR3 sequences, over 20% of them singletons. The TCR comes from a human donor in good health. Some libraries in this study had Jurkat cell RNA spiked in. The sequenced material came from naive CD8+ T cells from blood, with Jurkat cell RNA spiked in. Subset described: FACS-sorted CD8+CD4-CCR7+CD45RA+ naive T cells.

CDR3 in DNA: TGTGCCTGGTCTTCGACAGGGCTGATCGCCTACAATGAGCAGTTCTTC. As protein: CAWSSTGLIAYNEQFF. This chain links TRBV30 with TRBJ2-1, with 7 bases matching TRBD1. V was clipped by 5 bases and J by 2 bases; unmatched bases: 12. The germline CDR1 and CDR2 sequences are GTSNPN and SVGIG (reference sequence). The CDR3 consists of 16 residues.